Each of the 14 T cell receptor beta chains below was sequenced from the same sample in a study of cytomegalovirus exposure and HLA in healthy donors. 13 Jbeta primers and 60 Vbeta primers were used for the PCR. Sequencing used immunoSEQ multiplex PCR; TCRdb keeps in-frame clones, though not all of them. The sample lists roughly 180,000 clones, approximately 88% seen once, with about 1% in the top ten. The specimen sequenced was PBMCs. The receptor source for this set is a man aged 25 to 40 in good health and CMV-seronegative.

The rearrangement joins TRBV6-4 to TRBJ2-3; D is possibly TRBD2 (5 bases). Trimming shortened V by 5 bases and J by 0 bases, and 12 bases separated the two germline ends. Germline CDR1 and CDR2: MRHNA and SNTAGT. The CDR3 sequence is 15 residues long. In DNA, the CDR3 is TGTGCCAGCAGTTCCCTGGCGGGTAGCACAGATACGCAGTATTTT. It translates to CASSSLAGSTDTQYF.

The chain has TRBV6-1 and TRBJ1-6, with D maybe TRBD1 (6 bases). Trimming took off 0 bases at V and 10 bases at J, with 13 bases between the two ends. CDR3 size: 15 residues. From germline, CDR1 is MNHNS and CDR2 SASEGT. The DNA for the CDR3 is TGTGCCAGCAGTGAAGCAGGGGGGGTTTGGTCACCCCTCCACTTT. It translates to CASSEAGGVWSPLHF.

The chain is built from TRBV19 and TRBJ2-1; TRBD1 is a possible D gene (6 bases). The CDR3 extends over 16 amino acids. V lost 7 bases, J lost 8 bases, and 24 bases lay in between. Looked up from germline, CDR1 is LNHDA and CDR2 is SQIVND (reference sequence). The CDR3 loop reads CASNTYQTGNAHEQFF. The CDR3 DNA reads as TGTGCCAGTAACACCTACCAGACAGGAAATGCGCATGAGCAGTTCTTC.

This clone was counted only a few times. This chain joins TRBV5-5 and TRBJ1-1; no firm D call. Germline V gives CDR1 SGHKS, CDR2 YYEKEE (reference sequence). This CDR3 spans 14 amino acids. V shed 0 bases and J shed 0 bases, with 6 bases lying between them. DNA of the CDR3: TGTGCCAGCAGCTTGGGTCCCGTGAACACTGAAGCTTTCTTT. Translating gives CASSLGPVNTEAFF. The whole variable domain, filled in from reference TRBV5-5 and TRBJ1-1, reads DAGVTQSPTHLIKTRGQQVTLRCSPISGHKSVSWYQQVLGQGPQFIFQYYEKEERGRGNFPDRFSARQFPNYSSELNVNALLLGDSALYLCASSLGPVNTEAFFGQGTRLTVV.

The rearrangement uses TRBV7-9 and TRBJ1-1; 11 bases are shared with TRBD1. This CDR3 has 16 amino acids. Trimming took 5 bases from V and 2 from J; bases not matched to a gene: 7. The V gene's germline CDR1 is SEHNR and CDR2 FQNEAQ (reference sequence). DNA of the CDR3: TGTGCCAGCAGCCAGGGACAGGGGGGAACCAACACTGAAGCTTTCTTT. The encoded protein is CASSQGQGGTNTEAFF.

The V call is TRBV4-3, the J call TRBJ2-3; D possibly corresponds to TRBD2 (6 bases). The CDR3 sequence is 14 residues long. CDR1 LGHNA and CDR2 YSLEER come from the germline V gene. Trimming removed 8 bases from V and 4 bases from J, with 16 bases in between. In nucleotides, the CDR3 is TGCGCCAGCGAACGGGAAGCGGGCGCAGATACGCAGTATTTT. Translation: CASEREAGADTQYF.

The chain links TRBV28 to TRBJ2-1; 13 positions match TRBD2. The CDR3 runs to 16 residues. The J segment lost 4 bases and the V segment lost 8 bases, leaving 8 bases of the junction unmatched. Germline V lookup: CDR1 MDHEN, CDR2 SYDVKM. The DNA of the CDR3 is TGTGCCAGCGAGACGGGACTAGCGGGGCCTTACAATGAGCAGTTCTTC. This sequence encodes CASETGLAGPYNEQFF.

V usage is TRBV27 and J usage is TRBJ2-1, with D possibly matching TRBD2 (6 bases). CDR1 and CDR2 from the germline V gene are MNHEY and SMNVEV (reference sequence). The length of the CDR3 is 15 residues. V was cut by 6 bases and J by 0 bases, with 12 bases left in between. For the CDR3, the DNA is TGTGCCAGCAGGGGCCCAGCGGGCTCCTACAATGAGCAGTTCTTC. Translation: CASRGPAGSYNEQFF.

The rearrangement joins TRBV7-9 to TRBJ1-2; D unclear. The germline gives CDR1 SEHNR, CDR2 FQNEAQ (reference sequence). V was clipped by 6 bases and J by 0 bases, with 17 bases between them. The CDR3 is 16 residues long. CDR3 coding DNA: TGTGCCAGCAGTTCTGGACTGACCATAGCTAACTATGGCTACACCTTC. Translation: CASSSGLTIANYGYTF.

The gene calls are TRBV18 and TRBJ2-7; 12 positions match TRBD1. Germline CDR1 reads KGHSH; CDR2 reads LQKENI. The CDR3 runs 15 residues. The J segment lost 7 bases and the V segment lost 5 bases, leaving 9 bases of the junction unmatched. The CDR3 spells CASSATGQGAGEQYF. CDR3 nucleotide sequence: TGTGCCAGCTCAGCCACGGGACAGGGGGCAGGGGAGCAGTACTTC.

The CDR3 sequence is CASSSTGGADGNTIYF. In DNA form, the CDR3 reads TGCGCCAGCAGCTCGACAGGGGGCGCAGACGGAAACACCATATATTTT. The V gene is TRBV5-1, the J gene TRBJ1-3, with 10 nucleotides matching TRBD1. Losses at the gene ends were 3 bases for V and 4 bases for J; bases not matched to a gene: 7. The CDR3 loop spans 16 amino acids. Germline values: CDR1 SGHRS, CDR2 YFSETQ.

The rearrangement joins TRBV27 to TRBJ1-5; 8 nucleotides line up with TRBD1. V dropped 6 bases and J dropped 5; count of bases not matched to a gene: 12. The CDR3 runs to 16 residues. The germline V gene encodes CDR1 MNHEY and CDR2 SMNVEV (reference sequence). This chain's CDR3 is CASSLTWTGTDQPQHF. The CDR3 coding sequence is TGTGCCAGCAGCCTAACGTGGACAGGGACCGATCAGCCCCAGCATTTT.

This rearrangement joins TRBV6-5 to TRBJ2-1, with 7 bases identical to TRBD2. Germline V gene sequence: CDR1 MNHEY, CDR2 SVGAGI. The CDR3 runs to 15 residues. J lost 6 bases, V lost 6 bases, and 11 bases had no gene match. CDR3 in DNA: TGTGCCAGCAGAGGGTGGGGGGAGGGCCTCAATGAGCAGTTCTTC. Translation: CASRGWGEGLNEQFF.

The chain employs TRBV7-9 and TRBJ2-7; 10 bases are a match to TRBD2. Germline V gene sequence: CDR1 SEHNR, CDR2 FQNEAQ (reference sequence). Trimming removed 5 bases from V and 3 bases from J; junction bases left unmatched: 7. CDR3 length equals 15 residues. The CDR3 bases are TGTGCCAGCAGCATCGGGACTAGCGTTAGCTACGAGCAGTACTTC. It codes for CASSIGTSVSYEQYF.